A selection of T cell receptor beta chains follows, all from one sample in a study of blood T cell repertoires in COVID-19. Sequencing was performed with immunoSEQ multiplex PCR; in TCRdb, only in-frame clones are kept and a portion is missing. This table has about 170,000 clones, around 82% appearing once. Material for sequencing was peripheral blood. The receptors come from a man aged 18 to 35 with active or convalescent COVID-19. The CDR3 runs from the conserved cysteine through the conserved F or W. D genes are given only for firm matches. Some rows have no size entry. The others give once, few or many, or a class for an expanded clone.

v_call: TRBV2; d_call: TRBD1; j_call: TRBJ1-1; clone_size: NA; cdr3_nt: TGTGCCAGCAGTAATACAGGGGGCGTCACTGAAGCTTTCTTT; cdr3_aa: CASSNTGGVTEAFF
v_call: TRBV7-8; d_call: NA; j_call: TRBJ2-7; clone_size: NA; cdr3_nt: TGTGCCAGCAGCTTAGCAGGGGGCTACGAGCAGTACTTC; cdr3_aa: CASSLAGGYEQYF
v_call: TRBV4-3; d_call: TRBD1; j_call: TRBJ1-6; clone_size: NA; cdr3_nt: TGCGCCAGCAGCCAAGCGGGCGGCAGGGGGAGCTCCTATAATTCACCCCTCCACTTT; cdr3_aa: CASSQAGGRGSSYNSPLHF
v_call: TRBV14; d_call: TRBD1; j_call: TRBJ1-2; clone_size: NA; cdr3_nt: TGTGCCAGCAGCCAAGGAGGGACAGGGGGTGGCTACACCTTC; cdr3_aa: CASSQGGTGGGYTF
v_call: TRBV6-1; d_call: NA; j_call: TRBJ1-3; clone_size: NA; cdr3_nt: TGTGCCAGCAGTGAAAATGTCAGGAACTCTGGAAACACCATATATTTT; cdr3_aa: CASSENVRNSGNTIYF
v_call: TRBV7-2; d_call: NA; j_call: TRBJ1-3; clone_size: NA; cdr3_nt: TGTGCCAGCAGCTCTAATGCGGGGGGGACTGGAAACACCATATATTTT; cdr3_aa: CASSSNAGGTGNTIYF
v_call: TRBV7-2; d_call: TRBD1; j_call: TRBJ2-7; clone_size: few; cdr3_nt: TGTGCCAGCAGCCCGGACAGGGGCTACGAGCAGTACTTC; cdr3_aa: CASSPDRGYEQYF
v_call: TRBV6-6; d_call: TRBD1; j_call: TRBJ2-7; clone_size: NA; cdr3_nt: TGTGCCAGCAGTTACCGGACAGGGGGTGGTTCCGAGCAGTACTTC; cdr3_aa: CASSYRTGGGSEQYF
v_call: TRBV11-2; d_call: TRBD1; j_call: TRBJ1-5; clone_size: NA; cdr3_nt: TGTGCCAGCAGCTTAGGGCCGGGACAGGGGATCAATCAGCCCCAGCATTTT; cdr3_aa: CASSLGPGQGINQPQHF
v_call: TRBV19; d_call: NA; j_call: TRBJ2-5; clone_size: NA; cdr3_nt: TGTGCCAGTAGTCCCCTTGGGGGCCCCAAGACCTCAGAGACCCAGTACTTC; cdr3_aa: CASSPLGGPKTSETQYF
v_call: TRBV6-6; d_call: TRBD1; j_call: TRBJ1-3; clone_size: NA; cdr3_nt: TGTGCCAGCAAATTAACAGGGGCGGACACCATATATTTT; cdr3_aa: CASKLTGADTIYF
v_call: TRBV5-5; d_call: NA; j_call: TRBJ2-7; clone_size: NA; cdr3_nt: TGTGCCAGCAGCTTCTCGAGACAGAGCTCCTACGAGCAGTACTTC; cdr3_aa: CASSFSRQSSYEQYF
v_call: TRBV19; d_call: NA; j_call: TRBJ1-6; clone_size: once; cdr3_nt: TGTGCCAGTAGTATAGGAGGGGACTCGGTACGTTCACCCCTCCACTTT; cdr3_aa: CASSIGGDSVRSPLHF
v_call: TRBV6-5; d_call: NA; j_call: TRBJ2-7; clone_size: NA; cdr3_nt: TGTGCCAGCAGTTACTCGCGGTACGAGCAGTACTTC; cdr3_aa: CASSYSRYEQYF
v_call: TRBV11-3; d_call: TRBD2; j_call: TRBJ2-3; clone_size: NA; cdr3_nt: TGTGCCAGCAGCATATCATCTAGCGGGGGAATGGATACGCAGTATTTT; cdr3_aa: CASSISSSGGMDTQYF
v_call: TRBV6-5; d_call: TRBD2; j_call: TRBJ2-7; clone_size: NA; cdr3_nt: TGTGCCAGCACCCTAGCGGGGTTCCTCTACGAGCAGTACTTC; cdr3_aa: CASTLAGFLYEQYF
v_call: TRBV6-5; d_call: TRBD2; j_call: TRBJ2-1; clone_size: NA; cdr3_nt: TGTGCCAGCAGCGGACTAGCGGGGGGGCCCAATGAGCAGTTCTTC; cdr3_aa: CASSGLAGGPNEQFF